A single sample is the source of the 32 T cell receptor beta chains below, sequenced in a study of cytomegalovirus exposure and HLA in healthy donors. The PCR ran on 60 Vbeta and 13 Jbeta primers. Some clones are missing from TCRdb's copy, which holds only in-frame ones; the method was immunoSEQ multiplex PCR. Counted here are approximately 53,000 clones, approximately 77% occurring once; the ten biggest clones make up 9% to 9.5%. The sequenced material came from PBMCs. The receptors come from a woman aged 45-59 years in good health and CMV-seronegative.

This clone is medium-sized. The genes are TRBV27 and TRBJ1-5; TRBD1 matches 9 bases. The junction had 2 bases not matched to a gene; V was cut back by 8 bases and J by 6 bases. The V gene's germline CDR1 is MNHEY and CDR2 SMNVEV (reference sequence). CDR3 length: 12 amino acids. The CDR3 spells CASGQGSQPQHF. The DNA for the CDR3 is TGTGCCAGCGGACAGGGGTCTCAGCCCCAGCATTTT.

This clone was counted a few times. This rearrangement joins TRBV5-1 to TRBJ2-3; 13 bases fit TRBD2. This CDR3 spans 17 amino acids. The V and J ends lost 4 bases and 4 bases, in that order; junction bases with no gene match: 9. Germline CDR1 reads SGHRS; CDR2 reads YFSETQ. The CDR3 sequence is CASSPGPLAGGADTQYF. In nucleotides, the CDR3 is TGCGCCAGCAGCCCGGGACCACTAGCGGGAGGGGCAGATACGCAGTATTTT.

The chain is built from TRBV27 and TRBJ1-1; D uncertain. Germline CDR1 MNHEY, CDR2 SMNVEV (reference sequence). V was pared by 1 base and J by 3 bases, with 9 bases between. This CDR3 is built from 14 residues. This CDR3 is CASSLYSADTEAFF. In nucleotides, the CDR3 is TGTGCCAGCAGTTTATATTCGGCGGACACTGAAGCTTTCTTT.

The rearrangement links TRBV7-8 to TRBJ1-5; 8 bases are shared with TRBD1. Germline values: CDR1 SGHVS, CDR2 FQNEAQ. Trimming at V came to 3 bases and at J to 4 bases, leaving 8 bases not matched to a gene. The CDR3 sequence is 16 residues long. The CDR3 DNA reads TGTGCCAGCAGCTTCCAGAATCAGGGGGCGAATCAGCCCCAGCATTTT. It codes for CASSFQNQGANQPQHF.

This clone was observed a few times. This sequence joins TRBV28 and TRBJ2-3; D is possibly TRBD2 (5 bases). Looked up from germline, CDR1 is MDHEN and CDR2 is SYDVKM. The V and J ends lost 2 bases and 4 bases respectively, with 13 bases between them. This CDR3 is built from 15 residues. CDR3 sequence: CASSLEQRIPDTQYF. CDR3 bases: TGTGCCAGCAGTTTAGAGCAGCGGATACCAGATACGCAGTATTTT.

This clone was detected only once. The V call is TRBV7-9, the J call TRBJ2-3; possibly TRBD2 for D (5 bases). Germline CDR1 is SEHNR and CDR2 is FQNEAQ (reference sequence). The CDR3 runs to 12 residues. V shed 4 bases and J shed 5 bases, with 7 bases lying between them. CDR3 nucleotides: TGTGCCAGCAGCTCCGGAGGAGATACGCAGTATTTT. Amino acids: CASSSGGDTQYF.

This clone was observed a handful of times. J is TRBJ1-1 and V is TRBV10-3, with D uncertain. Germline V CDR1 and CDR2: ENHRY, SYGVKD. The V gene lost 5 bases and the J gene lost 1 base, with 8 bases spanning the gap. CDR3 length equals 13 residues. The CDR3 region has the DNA TGTGCCATCAGTACCCGACAGAACACTGAAGCTTTCTTT. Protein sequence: CAISTRQNTEAFF.

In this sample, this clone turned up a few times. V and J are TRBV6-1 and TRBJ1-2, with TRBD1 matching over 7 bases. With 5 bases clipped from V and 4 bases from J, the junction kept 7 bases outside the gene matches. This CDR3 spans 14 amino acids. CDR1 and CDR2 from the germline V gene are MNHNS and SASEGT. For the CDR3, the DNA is TGTGCCAGCAGTCTAATGGACAGGCTCTATGGCTACACCTTC. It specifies CASSLMDRLYGYTF.

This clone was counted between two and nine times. The CDR3 DNA is TGTGCCATCAGTGAGTCGAATGACAGGGGGGGATATGGCTACACCTTC. Protein sequence: CAISESNDRGGYGYTF. V is TRBV10-3 and J is TRBJ1-2; the match to TRBD1 covers 9 bases. Trimming cost V 0 bases and J 5 bases; bases outside gene matches: 7. The CDR3 has 16 amino acids. Germline lookup yields CDR1 ENHRY and CDR2 SYGVKD.

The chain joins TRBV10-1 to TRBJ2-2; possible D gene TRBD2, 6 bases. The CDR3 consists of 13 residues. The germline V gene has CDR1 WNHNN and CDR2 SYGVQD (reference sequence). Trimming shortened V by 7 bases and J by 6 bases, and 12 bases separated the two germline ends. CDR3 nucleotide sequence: TGCGCCAGCACTCCCGGGGGACCCGGGGAGCTGTTTTTT. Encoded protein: CASTPGGPGELFF.

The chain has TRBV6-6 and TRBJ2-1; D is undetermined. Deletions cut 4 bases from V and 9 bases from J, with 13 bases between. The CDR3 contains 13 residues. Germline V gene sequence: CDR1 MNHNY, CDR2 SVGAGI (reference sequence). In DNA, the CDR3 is TGTGCCAGCAGTTCAACTACGCCCGGTGAGCAGTTCTTC. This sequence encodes CASSSTTPGEQFF.

In DNA form, the CDR3 reads TGTGCCAGCAGTGAAGCTGAAACAAATCAGCCCCAGCATTTT. It yields the protein CASSEAETNQPQHF. V and J are TRBV2 and TRBJ1-5; D unresolved. From germline, CDR1 is SNHLY and CDR2 FYNNEI. This CDR3 has 14 amino acids. V lost 0 bases and J 4 bases, leaving 7 bases between the germline ends.

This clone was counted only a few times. The CDR3 loop is CASRTGGKWNEQFF. The CDR3, as DNA: TGTGCCAGCAGGACAGGGGGCAAATGGAATGAGCAGTTCTTC. The chain carries TRBV6-5 and TRBJ2-1, with 10 bases fitting TRBD1. The ends lost 6 bases at V and 7 bases at J; junction bases unmatched: 6. The CDR3 is made up of 14 amino acids. The germline V gene encodes CDR1 MNHEY and CDR2 SVGAGI.

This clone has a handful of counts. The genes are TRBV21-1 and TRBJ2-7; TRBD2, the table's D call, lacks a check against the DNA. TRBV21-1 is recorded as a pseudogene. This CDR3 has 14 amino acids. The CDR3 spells CASRGTSASYEQYF. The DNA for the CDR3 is TGTGCCAGCAGAGGGACTAGCGCTTCCTACGAGCAGTACTTC.

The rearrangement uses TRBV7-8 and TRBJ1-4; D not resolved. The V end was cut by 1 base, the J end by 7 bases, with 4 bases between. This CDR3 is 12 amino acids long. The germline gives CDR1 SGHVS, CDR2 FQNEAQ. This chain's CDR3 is CASSLGGEKLFF. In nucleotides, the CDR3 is TGTGCCAGCAGCTTAGGAGGTGAAAAACTGTTTTTT. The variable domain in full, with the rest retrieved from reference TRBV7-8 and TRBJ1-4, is GAGVSQSPRYKVAKRGQDVALRCDPISGHVSLFWYQQALGQGPEFLTYFQNEAQLDKSGLPSDRFFAERPEGSVSTLKIQRTQQEDSAVYLCASSLGGEKLFFGSGTQLSVL.

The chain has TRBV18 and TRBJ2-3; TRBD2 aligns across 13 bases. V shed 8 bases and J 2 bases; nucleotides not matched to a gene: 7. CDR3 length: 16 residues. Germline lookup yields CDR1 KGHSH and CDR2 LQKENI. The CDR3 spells CASQHGLAGVTDTQYF. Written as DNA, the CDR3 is TGTGCCAGCCAACACGGACTAGCGGGAGTCACAGATACGCAGTATTTT. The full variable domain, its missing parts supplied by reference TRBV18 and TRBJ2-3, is NAGVMQNPRHLVRRRGQEARLRCSPMKGHSHVYWYRQLPEEGLKFMVYLQKENIIDESGMPKERFSAEFPKEGPSILRIQQVVRGDSAAYFCASQHGLAGVTDTQYFGPGTRLTVL.

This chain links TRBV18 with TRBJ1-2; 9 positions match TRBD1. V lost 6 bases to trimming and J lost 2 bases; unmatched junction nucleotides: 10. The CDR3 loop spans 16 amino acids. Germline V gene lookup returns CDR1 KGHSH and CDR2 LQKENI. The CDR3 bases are TGTGCCAGCTCTACTAACCGGGACAGGGCGAACTATGGCTACACCTTC. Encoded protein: CASSTNRDRANYGYTF.

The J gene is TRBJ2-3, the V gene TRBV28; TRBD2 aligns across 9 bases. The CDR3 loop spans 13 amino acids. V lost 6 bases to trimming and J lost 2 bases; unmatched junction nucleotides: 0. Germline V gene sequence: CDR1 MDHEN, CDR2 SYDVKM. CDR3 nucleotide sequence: TGTGCCAGCAGGGGACTAGCCACAGATACGCAGTATTTT. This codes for CASRGLATDTQYF.

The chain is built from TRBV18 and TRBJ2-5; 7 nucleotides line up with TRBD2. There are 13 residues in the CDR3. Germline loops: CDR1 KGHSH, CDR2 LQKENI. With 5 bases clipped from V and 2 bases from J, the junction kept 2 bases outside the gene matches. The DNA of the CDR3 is TGTGCCAGCTCAACTAGCGAACAAGAGACCCAGTACTTC. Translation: CASSTSEQETQYF.

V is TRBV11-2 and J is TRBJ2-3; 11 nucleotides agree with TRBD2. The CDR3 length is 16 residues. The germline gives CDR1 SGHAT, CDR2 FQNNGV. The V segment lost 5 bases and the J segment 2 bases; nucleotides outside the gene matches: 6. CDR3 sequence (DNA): TGTGCCAGCAGCGAAGGGACTAGCGGATACACAGATACGCAGTATTTT. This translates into CASSEGTSGYTDTQYF.

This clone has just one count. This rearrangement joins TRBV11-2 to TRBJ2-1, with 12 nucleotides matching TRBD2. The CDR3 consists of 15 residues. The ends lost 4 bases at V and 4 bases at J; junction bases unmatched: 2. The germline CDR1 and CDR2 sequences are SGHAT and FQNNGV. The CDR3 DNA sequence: TGTGCCAGCAGCTCCGGGACTAGCGGGTACAATGAGCAGTTCTTC. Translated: CASSSGTSGYNEQFF.

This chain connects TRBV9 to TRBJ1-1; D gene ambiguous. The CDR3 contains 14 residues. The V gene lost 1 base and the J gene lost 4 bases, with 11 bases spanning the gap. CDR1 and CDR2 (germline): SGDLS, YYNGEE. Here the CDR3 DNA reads TGTGCCAGCAGCGTATCTCCCGAGCCCACTGAAGCTTTCTTT. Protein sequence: CASSVSPEPTEAFF.

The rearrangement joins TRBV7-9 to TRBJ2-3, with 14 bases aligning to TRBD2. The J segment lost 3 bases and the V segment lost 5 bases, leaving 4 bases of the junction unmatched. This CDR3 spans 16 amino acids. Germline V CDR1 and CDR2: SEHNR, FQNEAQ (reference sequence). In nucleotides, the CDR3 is TGTGCCAGCAGCGTGGGACTAGCGGGGGATACAGATACGCAGTATTTT. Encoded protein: CASSVGLAGDTDTQYF.

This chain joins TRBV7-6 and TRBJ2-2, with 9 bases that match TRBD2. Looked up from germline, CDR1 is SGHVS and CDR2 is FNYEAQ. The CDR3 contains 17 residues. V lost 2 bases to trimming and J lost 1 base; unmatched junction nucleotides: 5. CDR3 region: CASSLIAGAGNTGELFF. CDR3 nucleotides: TGTGCCAGCAGCTTAATAGCGGGAGCGGGGAACACCGGGGAGCTGTTTTTT.

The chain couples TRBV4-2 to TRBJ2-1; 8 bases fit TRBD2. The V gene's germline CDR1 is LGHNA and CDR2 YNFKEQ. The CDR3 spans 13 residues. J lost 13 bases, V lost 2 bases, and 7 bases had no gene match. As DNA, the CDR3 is TGTGCCAGCAGCCAACTCCGGGGGGGGCAACAGTTCTTC. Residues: CASSQLRGGQQFF.

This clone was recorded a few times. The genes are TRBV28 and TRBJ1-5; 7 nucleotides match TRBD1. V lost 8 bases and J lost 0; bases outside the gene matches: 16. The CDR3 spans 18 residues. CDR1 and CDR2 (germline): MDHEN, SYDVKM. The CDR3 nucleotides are TGTGCCAGCCCCGGGTCCGGGACAGCCACGATTAGCAATCAGCCCCAGCATTTT. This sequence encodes CASPGSGTATISNQPQHF.

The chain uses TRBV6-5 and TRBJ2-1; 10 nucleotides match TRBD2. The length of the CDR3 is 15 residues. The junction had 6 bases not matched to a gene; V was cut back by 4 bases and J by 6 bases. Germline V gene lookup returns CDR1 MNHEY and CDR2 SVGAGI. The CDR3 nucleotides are TGTGCCAGCAGTTCCTTTCCTAGCGGGGGCAATGAGCAGTTCTTC. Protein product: CASSSFPSGGNEQFF.

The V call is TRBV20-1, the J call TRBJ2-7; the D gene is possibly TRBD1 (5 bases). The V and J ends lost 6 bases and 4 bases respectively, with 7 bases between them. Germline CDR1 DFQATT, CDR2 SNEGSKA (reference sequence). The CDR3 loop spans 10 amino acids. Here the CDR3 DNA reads TGCAGTGCAAGGGGTTACGAGCAGTACTTC. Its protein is CSARGYEQYF.

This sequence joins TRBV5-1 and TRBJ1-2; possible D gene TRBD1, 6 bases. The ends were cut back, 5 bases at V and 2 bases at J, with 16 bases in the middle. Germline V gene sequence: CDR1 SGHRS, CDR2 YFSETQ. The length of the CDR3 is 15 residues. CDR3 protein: CASSRQGRENYGYTF. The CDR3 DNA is TGCGCCAGCAGTCGGCAGGGGAGAGAAAACTATGGCTACACCTTC.

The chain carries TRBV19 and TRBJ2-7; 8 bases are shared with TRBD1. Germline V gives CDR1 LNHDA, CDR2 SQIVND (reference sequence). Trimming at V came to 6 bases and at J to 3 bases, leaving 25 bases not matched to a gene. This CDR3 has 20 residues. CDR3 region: CASSLPDREWDPLTFYEQYF. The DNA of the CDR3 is TGTGCCAGTAGCCTCCCGGACAGGGAATGGGACCCCCTAACATTCTACGAGCAGTACTTC.

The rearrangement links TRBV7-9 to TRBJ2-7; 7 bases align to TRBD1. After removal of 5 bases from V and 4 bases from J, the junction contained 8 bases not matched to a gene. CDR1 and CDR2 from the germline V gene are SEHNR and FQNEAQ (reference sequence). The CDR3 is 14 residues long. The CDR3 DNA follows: TGTGCCAGCAGCCTACAACAGGGGTCATACGAGCAGTACTTC. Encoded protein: CASSLQQGSYEQYF. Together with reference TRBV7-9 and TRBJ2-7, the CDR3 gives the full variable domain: DTGVSQNPRHKITKRGQNVTFRCDPISEHNRLYWYRQTLGQGPEFLTYFQNEAQLEKSRLLSDRFSAERPKGSFSTLEIQRTEQGDSAMYLCASSLQQGSYEQYFGPGTRLTVT.

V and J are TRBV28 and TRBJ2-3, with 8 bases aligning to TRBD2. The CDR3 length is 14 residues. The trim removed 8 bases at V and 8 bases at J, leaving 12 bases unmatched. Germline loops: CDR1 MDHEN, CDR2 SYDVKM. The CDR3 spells CASLETAGVITQYF. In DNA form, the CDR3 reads TGTGCCAGCCTGGAAACAGCGGGGGTAATTACGCAGTATTTT.